This entry lists 32 T cell receptor beta chains sequenced from one sample in a study of T cell responses to AZD1222 COVID-19 vaccine (dated by TCRdb to about 2021). Libraries were built with the immunoSEQ multiplex PCR assay. TCRdb carries this immuneACCESS record with in-frame sequences only. Its versions omit some clonotypes, under half of them owing to an unresolved V gene in the studies checked, with the rest unexplained. In all, the sample holds around 130,000 clones, and over 90% of those were seen once. The ten largest clonotypes hold 0.85% to 0.95% of the sample. In light of the paper, this sample's time point label describes: baseline before first vaccination. The sample consisted of peripheral blood, taken on day 0 of AZD1222 vaccination. The receptors derive from an adult in good health.

This rearrangement joins TRBV4-2 to TRBJ2-1; 12 bases align to TRBD1. V lost 0 bases to trimming and J lost 9 bases; unmatched junction nucleotides: 12. CDR3 size: 18 residues. Per germline, CDR1 LGHNA and CDR2 YNFKEQ. CDR3 coding DNA: TGTGCCAGCAGCCAAGAGGTTAGCGGGACAGGGGGCAGGGTTGAGCAGTTCTTC. This codes for CASSQEVSGTGGRVEQFF.

The chain employs TRBV13 and TRBJ2-6; D unresolved. The CDR3 extends over 16 amino acids. Per the germline V gene, CDR1 is PRHDT and CDR2 is FYEKMQ (reference sequence). V was trimmed by 0 bases and J by 2 bases, leaving 8 bases between them. In DNA, the CDR3 is TGTGCCAGCAGCTTAGGAAGGTTTGCTGGGGCCAACGTCCTGACTTTC. This gives the protein CASSLGRFAGANVLTF. Combining the CDR3 with reference TRBV13 and TRBJ2-6 gives the whole variable domain AAGVIQSPRHLIKEKRETATLKCYPIPRHDTVYWYQQGPGQDPQFLISFYEKMQSDKGSIPDRFSAQQFSDYHSELNMSSLELGDSALYFCASSLGRFAGANVLTFGAGSRLTVL.

The J gene is TRBJ1-2, the V gene TRBV6-5; TRBD1 might be the D (5 bases). The CDR3 covers 14 residues. Germline V gives CDR1 MNHEY, CDR2 SVGAGI. V lost 5 bases, J lost 4 bases, and 14 bases lay in between. CDR3 sequence reads: CASSTGGGIYGYTF. The CDR3 DNA reads TGTGCCAGCAGTACCGGGGGGGGAATCTATGGCTACACCTTC.

This clone was observed a single time. The CDR3 DNA is TGTGCCAGCAGCCAAGGGGCGGGGGGGCCCGGCCCAGATACGCAGTATTTT. Protein: CASSQGAGGPGPDTQYF. The chain recombines TRBV27 with TRBJ2-3; the match to TRBD2 covers 9 bases. The germline gives CDR1 MNHEY, CDR2 SMNVEV (reference sequence). V gave up 6 bases and J gave up 4 bases; unmatched junction bases: 14. The CDR3 runs to 17 residues.

In nucleotides, the CDR3 is TGCAGCGCCGCCAGGGGTCAGACAGGGGGCGGTGAGCAGTTCTTC. It translates to CSAARGQTGGGEQFF. The V call is TRBV29-1, the J call TRBJ2-1; 10 bases fit TRBD1. There are 15 residues in the CDR3. The germline V gene has CDR1 SQVTM and CDR2 ANQGSEA. V lost 7 bases and J lost 9; bases outside the gene matches: 15.

V and J are TRBV18 and TRBJ2-7; 9 bases fit TRBD1. Trimming at V came to 3 bases and at J to 5 bases, leaving 5 bases not matched to a gene. CDR3 length: 14 amino acids. Germline CDR1 KGHSH, CDR2 LQKENI. The DNA for the CDR3 is TGTGCCAGCTCACCGGGACAGGGTCCCCACGAGCAGTACTTC. Protein sequence: CASSPGQGPHEQYF.

The rearrangement uses TRBV28 and TRBJ1-1; TRBD1 matches 7 bases. The CDR3 is 15 amino acids. Losses at the gene ends were 2 bases for V and 3 bases for J; bases not matched to a gene: 6. Germline assignment: CDR1 MDHEN and CDR2 SYDVKM. CDR3 loop: CASSLPDREDTEAFF. DNA of the CDR3: TGTGCCAGCAGTTTACCCGACAGGGAGGACACTGAAGCTTTCTTT. Drawing the rest from reference TRBV28 and TRBJ1-1, the complete variable domain is DVKVTQSSRYLVKRTGEKVFLECVQDMDHENMFWYRQDPGLGLRLIYFSYDVKMKEKGDIPEGYSVSREKKERFSLILESASTNQTSMYLCASSLPDREDTEAFFGQGTRLTVV.

This rearrangement joins TRBV15 to TRBJ1-2; a possible D gene is TRBD1 (5 bases). Trimming took 3 bases from V and 8 from J, leaving 28 bases between them. The CDR3 spans 18 residues. CDR1 is LNHNV, CDR2 YYDKDF, per germline (reference sequence). CDR3 loop: CATSSAQDTHKGVRGYTF. The DNA for the CDR3 is TGTGCCACCAGCAGTGCTCAGGATACCCATAAAGGGGTTCGGGGCTACACCTTC.

This chain joins TRBV25-1 and TRBJ2-5; D gene uncertain. CDR3 size: 10 residues. CDR1 is MGHDK, CDR2 SYGVNS, per germline. The V end was cut by 10 bases, the J end by 1 base, with 4 bases between. CDR3 nucleotide sequence: TGTGCCAAGACCCAAGAGACCCAGTACTTC. As protein: CAKTQETQYF.

The chain joins TRBV2 to TRBJ1-2; 7 nucleotides line up with TRBD1. After removal of 10 bases from V and 4 bases from J, the junction contained 12 bases not matched to a gene. Germline V lookup: CDR1 SNHLY, CDR2 FYNNEI. CDR3 length: 14 residues. The CDR3 spells CATGQAIKVYGYTF. DNA for the CDR3: TGTGCCACCGGACAGGCGATAAAGGTCTATGGCTACACCTTC. Together with reference TRBV2 and TRBJ1-2, the CDR3 gives the full variable domain: EPEVTQTPSHQVTQMGQEVILRCVPISNHLYFYWYRQILGQKVEFLVSFYNNEISEKSEIFDDQFSVERPDGSNFTLKIRSTKLEDSAMYFCATGQAIKVYGYTFGSGTRLTVV.

DNA for the CDR3: TGTGCCAGCAGCACACAGGGGGCAGGAACTGAAGCTTTCTTT. This translates into CASSTQGAGTEAFF. V is TRBV5-4 and J is TRBJ1-1; 9 bases map to TRBD1. V lost 4 bases and J lost 5; bases outside the gene matches: 6. From germline, CDR1 is SGHNT and CDR2 YYREEE (reference sequence). The CDR3 sequence is 14 residues long.

The chain carries TRBV5-5 and TRBJ1-2, with D possibly matching TRBD1 (5 bases). Germline V gene sequence: CDR1 SGHKS, CDR2 YYEKEE (reference sequence). With 1 base removed from V and 4 bases from J, the gap between germline ends came to 11 bases. The CDR3 extends over 14 amino acids. The CDR3 is CASSLLGESYGYTF. In DNA, the CDR3 is TGTGCCAGCAGCTTGTTGGGGGAATCCTATGGCTACACCTTC.

The chain couples TRBV30 to TRBJ2-2; TRBD1 might be the D (6 bases). This CDR3 is built from 15 residues. The germline V gene has CDR1 GTSNPN and CDR2 SVGIG (reference sequence). V lost 3 bases, J lost 0 bases, and 11 bases lay in between. CDR3 coding DNA: TGTGCCTGGAGAAGGGACACTACGAACACCGGGGAGCTGTTTTTT. Translation: CAWRRDTTNTGELFF. Filled out from reference TRBV30 and TRBJ2-2, the complete variable domain reads SQTIHQWPATLVQPVGSPLSLECTVEGTSNPNLYWYRQAAGRGLQLLFYSVGIGQISSEVPQNLSASRPQDRQFILSSKKLLLSDSGFYLCAWRRDTTNTGELFFGEGSRLTVL.

The chain employs TRBV9 and TRBJ2-3; 7 positions agree with TRBD1. Germline assignment: CDR1 SGDLS and CDR2 YYNGEE. Germline trimming cut 0 bases from V and 1 base from J; bases unmatched to any gene: 8. This CDR3 contains 17 residues. CDR3 sequence (DNA): TGTGCCAGCAGCGTAGACGGTCCGCAGGGGGGCACAGATACGCAGTATTTT. Translated, it gives CASSVDGPQGGTDTQYF.

This sequence joins TRBV20-1 and TRBJ2-1, with D hard to call. Germline-derived CDR1 and CDR2 are DFQATT and SNEGSKA (reference sequence). The CDR3 contains 12 residues. The V end lost 3 bases, the J end lost 8 bases, and 11 bases lay between the germline ends. The DNA for the CDR3 is TGCAGTGCTAGTTTGCAGTCTGATGAGCAGTTCTTC. Amino acid sequence: CSASLQSDEQFF.

The gene calls are TRBV2 and TRBJ1-4; D remains unclear. Trimming took 3 bases from V and 8 from J, leaving 16 bases between them. The CDR3 spans 15 residues. The germline V gene has CDR1 SNHLY and CDR2 FYNNEI. Here the CDR3 reads CASSEWRTMREKLFF. The CDR3 DNA reads TGTGCCAGCAGTGAGTGGAGGACCATGCGGGAAAAACTGTTTTTT.

The rearrangement links TRBV5-1 to TRBJ2-7, with D possibly matching TRBD1 (5 bases). The CDR3 totals 13 residues. V was pared by 4 bases and J by 3 bases, with 11 bases between. Germline V lookup: CDR1 SGHRS, CDR2 YFSETQ. The DNA for the CDR3 is TGCGCCAGCAGCACCACCCAGGGCTACGAGCAGTACTTC. Its translation: CASSTTQGYEQYF. Looking up the rest from reference TRBV5-1 and TRBJ2-7 gives the full variable domain: KAGVTQTPRYLIKTRGQQVTLSCSPISGHRSVSWYQQTPGQGLQFLFEYFSETQRNKGNFPGRFSGRQFSNSRSEMNVSTLELGDSALYLCASSTTQGYEQYFGPGTRLTVT.

The rearrangement uses TRBV9 and TRBJ2-3; TRBD2 matches 9 bases. The CDR3 spans 16 residues. The trim removed 0 bases at V and 6 bases at J, leaving 8 bases unmatched. Looked up from germline, CDR1 is SGDLS and CDR2 is YYNGEE. CDR3 in DNA: TGTGCCAGCAGCGTAGCTTACAGCGGGAGGCACGATACGCAGTATTTT. Encoded protein: CASSVAYSGRHDTQYF.

A single count supports this clone. The V gene is TRBV10-1, the J gene TRBJ2-2; tentative D call: TRBD1 (6 bases). This CDR3 is 14 amino acids long. Germline values: CDR1 WNHNN, CDR2 SYGVQD (reference sequence). The V end lost 6 bases, the J end lost 6 bases, and 14 bases lay between the germline ends. The CDR3 DNA is TGCGCCAGCAGCCCTAATGGGGGCCCCGGGGAGCTGTTTTTT. This encodes CASSPNGGPGELFF.

The chain links TRBV20-1 to TRBJ1-1; unclear D gene. The CDR3 contains 13 residues. CDR1 and CDR2 (germline): DFQATT, SNEGSKA (reference sequence). V was clipped by 3 bases and J by 1 base, with 9 bases between them. CDR3 nucleotides: TGCAGTGCTAGTCTACAGCCGAACACTGAAGCTTTCTTT. It translates to CSASLQPNTEAFF.

This rearrangement joins TRBV19 to TRBJ1-1, with TRBD1 matching 8 bases. With 5 bases clipped from V and 6 bases from J, the junction kept 8 bases outside the gene matches. The germline CDR1 and CDR2 sequences are LNHDA and SQIVND (reference sequence). The CDR3 totals 14 residues. CDR3 nucleotides: TGTGCCAGTAGTCCCTCGACAGGGGCGGCTGAAGCTTTCTTT. Its translation: CASSPSTGAAEAFF.

This chain connects TRBV7-9 to TRBJ1-1, with D unresolved. Germline values: CDR1 SEHNR, CDR2 FQNEAQ (reference sequence). Trimming took 5 bases from V and 0 from J, leaving 10 bases between them. The CDR3 length is 14 residues. The CDR3 sequence is CASSRNSMNTEAFF. CDR3 coding DNA: TGTGCCAGCAGCCGGAACAGCATGAACACTGAAGCTTTCTTT.

The chain has TRBV7-9 and TRBJ1-2, with a weak D call TRBD1 (5 bases). The CDR3 spans 15 residues. CDR1 is SEHNR, CDR2 FQNEAQ, per germline (reference sequence). Between the trimmed V and J ends, which lost 3 bases and 6 bases, there was a span of 17 bases. The CDR3 protein is CASSFSVGAPHGYTF. CDR3 nucleotide sequence: TGTGCCAGCAGCTTCTCCGTAGGGGCCCCTCATGGCTACACCTTC.

The V call is TRBV6-1, the J call TRBJ2-5; no reliable D call. Germline values: CDR1 MNHNS, CDR2 SASEGT. This CDR3 spans 16 amino acids. V lost 0 bases and J lost 4, with 15 bases in between. CDR3 DNA: TGTGCCAGCAGTGAAGCAGGAACAGCCAGTCCAGAGACCCAGTACTTC. Translation: CASSEAGTASPETQYF.

The rearrangement links TRBV5-5 to TRBJ2-1, with D perhaps matching TRBD2 (5 bases). The CDR3 sequence is 16 residues long. Per germline, CDR1 SGHKS and CDR2 YYEKEE (reference sequence). Trimming removed 4 bases from V and 0 bases from J, with 14 bases in between. CDR3 coding DNA: TGTGCCAGCAGCCCCTCCCGAGGGAACTCCTACAATGAGCAGTTCTTC. This encodes CASSPSRGNSYNEQFF.

This clone was seen a handful of times. The gene calls are TRBV15 and TRBJ2-6, with 8 bases matching TRBD1. The germline gives CDR1 LNHNV, CDR2 YYDKDF (reference sequence). The V gene end was trimmed by 5 bases and the J gene end by 0 bases; junction bases not matched to a gene: 6. The CDR3 runs to 17 residues. CDR3 loop: CATSPQGGSSGANVLTF. DNA of the CDR3: TGTGCCACCAGCCCACAGGGGGGAAGCTCTGGGGCCAACGTCCTGACTTTC.

V gene TRBV30 combines with J gene TRBJ2-7; unclear D gene. CDR1 is GTSNPN, CDR2 SVGIG, per germline (reference sequence). The ends were cut back, 5 bases at V and 2 bases at J, with 10 bases in the middle. The CDR3 is made up of 12 amino acids. The CDR3 loop is CAWGVTAYEQYF. For the CDR3, the DNA is TGTGCCTGGGGGGTCACAGCCTACGAGCAGTACTTC.

The rearrangement links TRBV5-4 to TRBJ1-6; TRBD1 matches 9 bases. Germline CDR1 SGHNT, CDR2 YYREEE (reference sequence). The CDR3 totals 14 residues. V lost 5 bases and J lost 7; bases outside the gene matches: 4. CDR3 amino acids: CASRRTGANSPLHF. CDR3 DNA: TGTGCCAGCAGGAGGACAGGGGCAAATTCACCCCTCCACTTT.

The rearrangement links TRBV27 to TRBJ1-1; unclear D gene. With 3 bases removed from V and 1 base from J, the gap between germline ends came to 6 bases. The V gene's germline CDR1 is MNHEY and CDR2 SMNVEV (reference sequence). The CDR3 spans 13 residues. This CDR3 reads CASSFIGNTEAFF. Here the CDR3 DNA reads TGTGCCAGCAGTTTTATAGGGAACACTGAAGCTTTCTTT.

This clone was picked up one time. V usage is TRBV4-1 and J usage is TRBJ1-1; TRBD1 might be the D (6 bases). V dropped 2 bases and J dropped 5 bases, with 15 bases sitting between them. The V gene's germline CDR1 is MGHRA and CDR2 YSYEKL. This CDR3 comprises 15 residues. For the CDR3, the DNA is TGCGCCAGCAGCCAATTCCAGGGGAAGGGGACTGAAGCTTTCTTT. Residues: CASSQFQGKGTEAFF.

The chain links TRBV25-1 to TRBJ1-2; TRBD1 is a possible D gene (6 bases). The CDR3 covers 15 residues. The V gene lost 5 bases and the J gene lost 2 bases, with 15 bases spanning the gap. Germline-derived CDR1 and CDR2 are MGHDK and SYGVNS. The DNA for the CDR3 is TGTGCCAGCAGTTTGGGGGCGTCGGCCAACTATGGCTACACCTTC. Translating it yields CASSLGASANYGYTF.

The chain combines TRBV9 with TRBJ1-3; D ambiguous. CDR1 and CDR2 from the germline V gene are SGDLS and YYNGEE. Trimming removed 0 bases at V and 0 bases at J, with 4 bases between. The CDR3 covers 14 residues. CDR3 coding DNA: TGTGCCAGCAGCGTAGGTCTCTCTGGAAACACCATATATTTT. Residues: CASSVGLSGNTIYF.